The 22 T cell receptor beta chains listed next were all sequenced from one sample in a study of a mutant IDH1 vaccine in newly diagnosed glioma. Time point specified: baseline, week 1 (first vaccination visit). The sample's treatment: pre-vaccination baseline after standard-of-care therapy. Method: immunoSEQ multiplex PCR; TCRdb's copy keeps in-frame clones and lacks some. The sample yields just under 95,000 clones, around 80% seen once. The material was PBMCs, obtained from a glioma patient treated with radiotherapy, temozolomide or both. Every receptor here comes from a man aged 35 to 55 with glioma.

This chain joins TRBV5-1 and TRBJ2-7; tentative D call: TRBD1 (5 bases). CDR1 is SGHRS, CDR2 YFSETQ, per germline. Trimming pared 4 bases from V and 0 bases from J, leaving 8 bases between. This CDR3 region has 13 residues. CDR3 nucleotide sequence: TGCGCCAGCAGCGCGGACACCTCCTACGAGCAGTACTTC. It specifies CASSADTSYEQYF.

This clone turned up a few times. J is TRBJ1-3 and V is TRBV30, with D maybe TRBD1 (6 bases). Germline CDR1 reads GTSNPN; CDR2 reads SVGIG (reference sequence). The V end lost 2 bases, the J end lost 2 bases, and 10 bases lay between the germline ends. This CDR3 contains 14 residues. Written as DNA, the CDR3 is TGTGCCTGGAGTAACAGGGCCACTGGAAACACCATATATTTT. It is translated as CAWSNRATGNTIYF.

The chain combines TRBV12-1 with TRBJ1-1. TRBV12-1 is a known pseudogene. The CDR3 spans 12 residues. CDR3 residues: CASSPGGDEAFF. CDR3 DNA: TGTGCCAGCAGCCCGGGTGGGGATGAAGCTTTCTTT.

This sequence joins TRBV6-5 and TRBJ1-2, with 11 nucleotides matching TRBD1. The CDR3 totals 15 residues. V lost 1 base to trimming and J lost 6 bases; unmatched junction nucleotides: 4. Germline V gives CDR1 MNHEY, CDR2 SVGAGI. The CDR3 loop reads CASSYLDRGRNGYTF. The CDR3 region has the DNA TGTGCCAGCAGTTACTTGGACAGGGGGCGCAATGGCTACACCTTC.

This clone occurred once. The chain couples TRBV30 to TRBJ2-2; D ambiguous. The length of the CDR3 is 14 residues. V dropped 2 bases and J dropped 8 bases, with 15 bases sitting between them. Looked up from germline, CDR1 is GTSNPN and CDR2 is SVGIG (reference sequence). CDR3 sequence: CAWSRFSPPGELFF. CDR3 coding DNA: TGTGCCTGGAGTAGGTTCAGCCCGCCGGGGGAGCTGTTTTTT.

The rearrangement joins TRBV6-5 to TRBJ1-2, with D hard to call. V lost 0 bases and J 8 bases, leaving 13 bases between the germline ends. CDR3 length equals 14 residues. Germline CDR1 is MNHEY and CDR2 is SVGAGI. The CDR3 nucleotides read TGTGCCAGCAGTTACTCGAACTCCCTGGGAGGCTACACCTTC. Its protein product is CASSYSNSLGGYTF.

The chain employs TRBV4-2 and TRBJ2-3; the D gene is possibly TRBD2 (6 bases). The germline V gene encodes CDR1 LGHNA and CDR2 YNFKEQ. CDR3 length: 14 amino acids. V was pared by 1 base and J by 5 bases, with 10 bases between. The CDR3: CASSQAGGLDTQYF. The CDR3 coding sequence is TGTGCCAGCAGCCAAGCCGGGGGATTAGATACGCAGTATTTT.

The chain uses TRBV28 and TRBJ1-2, with D uncertain. Germline lookup yields CDR1 MDHEN and CDR2 SYDVKM. CDR3 size: 14 residues. Deletions cut 5 bases from V and 1 base from J, with 11 bases between. In DNA, the CDR3 is TGTGCCAGCAGTCCCCCCCGGGGTAACTATGGCTACACCTTC. Residues: CASSPPRGNYGYTF.

Details on this clone: Other DNA sequences in this sample translate to the same CDR3. The chain links TRBV5-1 to TRBJ1-4; the D gene is possibly TRBD1 (6 bases). The CDR3 extends over 15 amino acids. CDR1 and CDR2 (germline): SGHRS, YFSETQ. V dropped 3 bases and J dropped 8 bases, with 17 bases sitting between them. CDR3 protein: CASSSGHGREEKLFF. In DNA, the CDR3 is TGCGCCAGCAGCTCGGGACACGGAAGAGAAGAAAAACTGTTTTTT.

The gene calls are TRBV21-1 and TRBJ1-2; the D call TRBD1 from the table was never checked on the DNA. TRBV21-1 is noted as a pseudogene. The CDR3 has 14 residues. The CDR3 nucleotides read TGTGCCAGCTTCCCCCACAGGGCGTGCGGTGGCTACACCTTC. Protein sequence: CASFPHRACGGYTF.

This chain joins TRBV18 and TRBJ2-7; 8 positions agree with TRBD2. CDR1 is KGHSH and CDR2 is LQKENI in the germline V gene. CDR3 length: 14 residues. Trimming removed 2 bases from V and 7 bases from J; junction bases left unmatched: 7. The CDR3 protein is CASSPDRGGREQYF. The CDR3 coding sequence is TGTGCCAGCTCACCAGATCGGGGGGGCCGTGAGCAGTACTTC.

As to this clone: Other nucleotide sequences in the sample specify the same CDR3. The chain is built from TRBV9 and TRBJ2-7, with D perhaps matching TRBD1 or TRBD2 (5 bases each). CDR1 SGDLS and CDR2 YYNGEE come from the germline V gene. Trimming removed 0 bases from V and 0 bases from J, with 7 bases in between. The length of the CDR3 is 14 residues. The CDR3 bases are TGTGCCAGCAGCGTAGGGGGGAGCTCCTACGAGCAGTACTTC. It translates to CASSVGGSSYEQYF.

The CDR3 nucleotides read TGTGCCAGCAGCTTGCTCTGGAGCTCCTATAATTCACCCCTCCACTTT. Translated, it gives CASSLLWSSYNSPLHF. The chain couples TRBV11-1 to TRBJ1-6; no clear D. Between the trimmed V and J ends, which lost 3 bases and 0 bases, there was a span of 9 bases. The CDR3 contains 16 residues. Germline values: CDR1 SGHAT, CDR2 FQDESV (reference sequence).

This chain joins TRBV6-6 and TRBJ2-2; D unclear. Germline CDR1 and CDR2: MNHNY and SVGAGI (reference sequence). V was trimmed by 0 bases and J by 5 bases, leaving 1 base between them. This CDR3 is built from 12 residues. The chain's CDR3 is CASSYSTGELFF. CDR3 nucleotide sequence: TGTGCCAGCAGTTACTCAACCGGGGAGCTGTTTTTT.

V is TRBV5-5 and J is TRBJ1-1; tentative D call: TRBD1 (5 bases). The CDR3 sequence is 18 residues long. Trimming removed 4 bases from V and 4 bases from J, with 26 bases in between. Germline-derived CDR1 and CDR2 are SGHKS and YYEKEE (reference sequence). CDR3 residues: CASSRGPGLVPEFTEAFF. DNA of the CDR3: TGTGCCAGCAGCCGGGGTCCAGGGCTGGTACCCGAGTTCACTGAAGCTTTCTTT.

The gene calls are TRBV19 and TRBJ2-4, with D unresolved. Germline CDR1 is LNHDA and CDR2 is SQIVND (reference sequence). Trimming cost V 4 bases and J 4 bases, with 17 bases left between them. This CDR3 comprises 16 residues. The CDR3 protein is CASSTRTDGDKNIQYF. In nucleotides, the CDR3 is TGTGCCAGTAGTACCCGGACCGATGGGGATAAAAACATTCAGTACTTC.

V usage is TRBV5-6 and J usage is TRBJ2-1, with 7 positions matching TRBD2. The CDR3 sequence is 15 residues long. Germline trimming cut 2 bases from V and 7 bases from J; bases unmatched to any gene: 9. The V gene's germline CDR1 is SGHDT and CDR2 YYEEEE. CDR3 sequence (DNA): TGTGCCAGCAGCTTAGGCCTAGCGGACACAAATGAGCAGTTCTTC. Translating gives CASSLGLADTNEQFF. The variable domain in full, with the rest retrieved from reference TRBV5-6 and TRBJ2-1, is DAGVTQSPTHLIKTRGQQVTLRCSPKSGHDTVSWYQQALGQGPQFIFQYYEEEERQRGNFPDRFSGHQFPNYSSELNVNALLLGDSALYLCASSLGLADTNEQFFGPGTRLTVL.

The chain couples TRBV29-1 to TRBJ1-2; D gene unclear. The V gene lost 4 bases and the J gene lost 0 bases, with 6 bases spanning the gap. Germline assignment: CDR1 SQVTM and CDR2 ANQGSEA. There are 12 residues in the CDR3. In nucleotides, the CDR3 is TGCAGCGTTGCCGCTACTAACTATGGCTACACCTTC. As protein: CSVAATNYGYTF.

V is TRBV6-6 and J is TRBJ1-2; D unclear. The germline gives CDR1 MNHNY, CDR2 SVGAGI (reference sequence). The V end was cut by 1 base, the J end by 3 bases, with 12 bases between. CDR3 size: 15 residues. This CDR3 reads CASSYYDSDHYGYTF. CDR3 sequence (DNA): TGTGCCAGCAGTTACTACGACTCCGACCACTATGGCTACACCTTC.

This clone turned up a few times. The rearrangement links TRBV6-5 to TRBJ2-7; perhaps TRBD2 as D (6 bases). Trimming shortened V by 6 bases and J by 0 bases, and 12 bases separated the two germline ends. The CDR3 totals 14 residues. Germline V lookup: CDR1 MNHEY, CDR2 SVGAGI. The CDR3 reads CASSPRDFSYEQYF. The CDR3 DNA reads as TGTGCCAGCAGCCCCCGGGACTTCTCCTACGAGCAGTACTTC.

This clone was observed a handful of times. The chain links TRBV6-6 to TRBJ2-5; 8 bases line up with TRBD2. The CDR3 is 13 amino acids. Germline CDR1 and CDR2: MNHNY and SVGAGI (reference sequence). V shed 9 bases, J shed 6 bases, and the junction held 9 bases outside the gene matches. CDR3 bases: TGTGCCAGTCGGGGGGGGGCCACCCAGACCCAGTACTTC. Amino acids: CASRGGATQTQYF.

The chain links TRBV5-1 to TRBJ2-4; D gene ambiguous. The CDR3 extends over 14 amino acids. V was cut by 2 bases and J by 0 bases, with 6 bases left in between. Germline CDR1 and CDR2: SGHRS and YFSETQ. DNA of the CDR3: TGCGCCAGCAGCTTTAGTCTAGCCAAAAACATTCAGTACTTC. It translates to CASSFSLAKNIQYF.